Following are 27 T cell receptor beta chains from one sample sequenced in a study of CXCR3-negative and CXCR3-positive naive CD8 T cells. UMI-labeled TRB cDNA libraries were prepared by 5' RACE. TCRdb re-called the 5' RACE reads and gives one entry per CDR3 protein, without DNA. The sample has more than 45,000 distinct CDR3 sequences. The sample comprised naive CXCR3- CD8+ T cells from blood. The subset: CD45RO-CCR7+CD27+CD95- naive CD8+ T cells lacking CXCR3 (TNR3-). Receptor source: a human donor in good health. Some clones in this sample may be carry-over from other donors' samples.

The chain's CDR3 is CASSLGGRYNEQFF. V is TRBV13 and J is TRBJ2-1; the TRBD2 assignment by TCRdb is unverifiable without DNA. This CDR3 is 14 amino acids long. Germline lookup yields CDR1 PRHDT and CDR2 FYEKMQ (reference sequence).

The CDR3 is CASSSGPTPNTEAFF. The chain joins TRBV7-9 to TRBJ1-1. Per germline, CDR1 SEHNR and CDR2 FQNEAQ (reference sequence). This CDR3 has 15 amino acids.

The rearrangement uses TRBV20-1 and TRBJ2-5. The CDR3 has 13 amino acids. Germline lookup yields CDR1 DFQATT and CDR2 SNEGSKA (reference sequence). CDR3: CSATTVLQETQYF.

The rearrangement uses TRBV20-1 and TRBJ2-5; TCRdb's D gene call, TRBD2, goes unchecked for lack of DNA. Germline V gene data show CDR1 as DFQATT and CDR2 as SNEGSKA (reference sequence). The CDR3 is 18 amino acids. The CDR3 here is CSARDLTSGRAFQETQYF.

The rearrangement joins TRBV12-3 or TRBV12-4 to TRBJ2-1; the D gene TCRdb calls, TRBD1, cannot be checked with no DNA. The CDR3 length is 13 residues. The chain's CDR3 is CANGAGVYNEQFF.

The chain recombines TRBV13 with TRBJ1-1; without DNA, the TCRdb call of TRBD1 cannot be checked. Germline CDR1 PRHDT, CDR2 FYEKMQ (reference sequence). This CDR3 has 15 residues. CDR3 in amino acids: CASSSASLGDTEAFF. The full variable domain, rest sourced from reference TRBV13 and TRBJ1-1, is AAGVIQSPRHLIKEKRETATLKCYPIPRHDTVYWYQQGPGQDPQFLISFYEKMQSDKGSIPDRFSAQQFSDYHSELNMSSLELGDSALYFCASSSASLGDTEAFFGQGTRLTVV.

V and J are TRBV7-9 and TRBJ2-3; TCRdb reports TRBD1, a call that lacks DNA to check it against. The CDR3 covers 13 residues. CDR1 SEHNR and CDR2 FQNEAQ come from the germline V gene (reference sequence). The CDR3 sequence is CASSLGQPDTQYF.

The CDR3 protein is CASSTLAYEQYF. V and J are TRBV5-1 and TRBJ2-7. The CDR3 covers 12 residues. Germline-derived CDR1 and CDR2 are SGHRS and YFSETQ.

The chain recombines TRBV4-2 with TRBJ2-1; the D call of TRBD2 rests on TCRdb alone, since no DNA is present to check it. Germline V lookup: CDR1 LGHNA, CDR2 YNFKEQ. CDR3 length: 16 residues. This CDR3 reads CASSQGAGAPYNKQFF.

The chain carries TRBV4-2 and TRBJ2-3; TCRdb lists TRBD1, though no DNA is available to test this call. The V gene's germline CDR1 is LGHNA and CDR2 YNFKEQ. The CDR3 covers 13 residues. CDR3 sequence reads: CASSQAGGDTQYF.

The chain joins TRBV4-2 to TRBJ1-4. The CDR3 covers 16 residues. In germline, CDR1 is LGHNA, CDR2 YNFKEQ. CDR3 in amino acids: CASSQEEAGPDEKLFF.

The chain is built from TRBV29-1 and TRBJ2-3; TCRdb names TRBD2, which stays unverified in the absence of DNA. CDR1 is SQVTM and CDR2 is ANQGSEA in the germline V gene. The CDR3 sequence is 13 residues long. The CDR3 is CSVRDSLTDTQYF.

The genes are TRBV6-6 and TRBJ2-5; the TCRdb call, TRBD1, lacks DNA for checking. Germline-derived CDR1 and CDR2 are MNHNY and SVGAGI (reference sequence). The CDR3 extends over 15 amino acids. Here the CDR3 reads CASSITGDYQETQYF.

The chain joins TRBV7-9 to TRBJ1-1; lacking DNA, the TRBD1 call made by TCRdb goes unchecked. Looked up from germline, CDR1 is SEHNR and CDR2 is FQNEAQ (reference sequence). The CDR3 spans 15 residues. Here the CDR3 reads CASSLEQTGNTEAFF. The full variable domain, its missing parts supplied by reference TRBV7-9 and TRBJ1-1, is DTGVSQNPRHKITKRGQNVTFRCDPISEHNRLYWYRQTLGQGPEFLTYFQNEAQLEKSRLLSDRFSAERPKGSFSTLEIQRTEQGDSAMYLCASSLEQTGNTEAFFGQGTRLTVV.

The chain links TRBV11-3 to TRBJ2-1; with no DNA, the TCRdb D assignment of TRBD2 cannot be verified. There are 15 residues in the CDR3. Germline loops: CDR1 SGHNT, CDR2 YENEEA. The CDR3 spells CASSLVSGGAGEQFF.

The V gene is TRBV10-3, the J gene TRBJ2-7; TCRdb picks TRBD1, but there is no DNA to check that call. CDR1 and CDR2 (germline): ENHRY, SYGVKD. This CDR3 has 16 amino acids. CDR3 amino acids: CAIGSGTGSPLYEQYF.

The chain recombines TRBV7-9 with TRBJ2-5. The CDR3 length is 16 residues. Germline V gene sequence: CDR1 SEHNR, CDR2 FQNEAQ (reference sequence). The CDR3 region is CAGSLSGMGTRETQYF.

V and J are TRBV7-8 and TRBJ2-5. The CDR3 runs to 12 residues. The germline V gene encodes CDR1 SGHVS and CDR2 FQNEAQ. The CDR3 region is CASSPLMETQYF.

The rearrangement joins TRBV11-2 to TRBJ2-7; TCRdb selects TRBD1, and the lack of DNA leaves this call unchecked. The CDR3 sequence is 14 residues long. Germline V lookup: CDR1 SGHAT, CDR2 FQNNGV. The chain's CDR3 is CASSPGVRPYEQYF. Full variable domain (remainder filled in from reference TRBV11-2 and TRBJ2-7): EAGVAQSPRYKIIEKRQSVAFWCNPISGHATLYWYQQILGQGPKLLIQFQNNGVVDDSQLPKDRFSAERLKGVDSTLKIQPAKLEDSAVYLCASSPGVRPYEQYFGPGTRLTVT.

The V gene is TRBV7-9, the J gene TRBJ2-1; TCRdb lists TRBD2, though no DNA is available to test this call. The CDR3 is 18 residues long. The germline V gene encodes CDR1 SEHNR and CDR2 FQNEAQ (reference sequence). The CDR3 loop reads CASSRSSGGVVVYNEQFF.

V and J are TRBV10-3 and TRBJ2-7; checking the TCRdb D call of TRBD2 is not possible without DNA. This CDR3 is 16 amino acids long. Looked up from germline, CDR1 is ENHRY and CDR2 is SYGVKD. The CDR3 sequence: CAISEREVAGELEQYF.

By frequency, this clonotype registers medium-sized. The chain combines TRBV7-7 with TRBJ2-5; no DNA is available, so the TRBD2 call from TCRdb remains unchecked. This CDR3 comprises 16 residues. The V gene's germline CDR1 is SSHAT and CDR2 FNYEAQ (reference sequence). The CDR3 spells CASSPPASGGLETQYF.

V usage is TRBV4-2 and J usage is TRBJ2-5; TCRdb picks TRBD1, but there is no DNA to check that call. The germline CDR1 and CDR2 sequences are LGHNA and YNFKEQ. The CDR3 is 15 residues long. The CDR3 spells CASSPGGGGSETQYF.

V gene TRBV12-3 or TRBV12-4 combines with J gene TRBJ2-7; as DNA is missing, the TRBD1 call by TCRdb cannot be tested. The CDR3 has 16 residues. The chain's CDR3 is CASSFTPGQTIYEQYF.

The chain couples TRBV30 to TRBJ2-1. The CDR3 covers 11 residues. Germline CDR1 GTSNPN, CDR2 SVGIG (reference sequence). Here the CDR3 reads CALGRPNEQFF. The whole variable domain, filled in from reference TRBV30 and TRBJ2-1, reads SQTIHQWPATLVQPVGSPLSLECTVEGTSNPNLYWYRQAAGRGLQLLFYSVGIGQISSEVPQNLSASRPQDRQFILSSKKLLLSDSGFYLCALGRPNEQFFGPGTRLTVL.

The V call is TRBV29-1, the J call TRBJ2-1. CDR1 is SQVTM, CDR2 ANQGSEA, per germline. The CDR3 length is 15 residues. CDR3 sequence: CSVAASGSSYNEQFF.

This sequence joins TRBV2 and TRBJ2-3; the D call of TRBD1 rests on TCRdb alone, since no DNA is present to check it. CDR1 and CDR2 from the germline V gene are SNHLY and FYNNEI. The CDR3 is made up of 15 amino acids. CDR3 residues: CASSEQGINTDTQYF.